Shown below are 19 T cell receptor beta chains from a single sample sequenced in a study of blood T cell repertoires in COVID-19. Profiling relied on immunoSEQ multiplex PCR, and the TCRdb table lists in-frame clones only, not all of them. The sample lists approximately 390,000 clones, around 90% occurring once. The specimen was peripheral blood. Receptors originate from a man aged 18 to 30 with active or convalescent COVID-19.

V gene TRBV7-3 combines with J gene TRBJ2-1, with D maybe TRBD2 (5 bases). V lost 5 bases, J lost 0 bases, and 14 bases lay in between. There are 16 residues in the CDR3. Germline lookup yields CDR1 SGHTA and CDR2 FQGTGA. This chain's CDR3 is CASSPWAGSSYNEQFF. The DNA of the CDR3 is TGTGCCAGCAGCCCCTGGGCGGGTTCCTCCTACAATGAGCAGTTCTTC.

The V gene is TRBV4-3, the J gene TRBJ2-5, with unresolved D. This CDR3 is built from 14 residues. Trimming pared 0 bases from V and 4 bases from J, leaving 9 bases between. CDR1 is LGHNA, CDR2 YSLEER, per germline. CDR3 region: CASSQEGTGETQYF. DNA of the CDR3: TGCGCCAGCAGCCAAGAGGGTACGGGAGAGACCCAGTACTTC.

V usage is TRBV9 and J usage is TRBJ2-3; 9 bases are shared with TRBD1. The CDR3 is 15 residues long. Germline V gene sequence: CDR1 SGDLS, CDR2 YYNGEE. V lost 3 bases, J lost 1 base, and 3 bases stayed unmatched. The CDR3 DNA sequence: TGTGCCAGCAGCGACAGACAGGGGGGCACAGATACGCAGTATTTT. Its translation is CASSDRQGGTDTQYF.

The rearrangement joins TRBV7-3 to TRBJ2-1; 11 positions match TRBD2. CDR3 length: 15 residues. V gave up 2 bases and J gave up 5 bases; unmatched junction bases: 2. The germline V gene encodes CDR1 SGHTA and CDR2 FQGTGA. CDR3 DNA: TGTGCCAGCAGCTTACTACTAGCGGGAGACAATGAGCAGTTCTTC. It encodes CASSLLLAGDNEQFF.

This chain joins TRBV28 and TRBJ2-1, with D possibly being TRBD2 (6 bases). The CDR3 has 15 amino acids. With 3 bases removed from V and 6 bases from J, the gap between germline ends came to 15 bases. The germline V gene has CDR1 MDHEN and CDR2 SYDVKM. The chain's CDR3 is CASSFLAGQGNEQFF. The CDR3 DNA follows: TGTGCCAGCAGTTTTTTGGCGGGGCAGGGCAATGAGCAGTTCTTC.

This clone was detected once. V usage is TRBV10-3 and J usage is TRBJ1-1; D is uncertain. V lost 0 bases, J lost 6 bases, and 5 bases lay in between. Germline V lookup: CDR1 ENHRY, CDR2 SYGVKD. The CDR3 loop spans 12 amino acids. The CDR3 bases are TGTGCCATCAGTGAGTCAGAGTCTGAAGCTTTCTTT. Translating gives CAISESESEAFF.

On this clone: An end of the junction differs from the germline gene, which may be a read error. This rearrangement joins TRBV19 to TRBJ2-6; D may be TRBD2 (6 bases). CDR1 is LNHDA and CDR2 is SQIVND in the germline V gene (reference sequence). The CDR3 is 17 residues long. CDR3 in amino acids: CASSPGTGSSGANVLTF. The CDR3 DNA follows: TGTGCCAGTAGTCCCGGGACTGGAAGCTCTGGGGCCAACGTGCTGACTTTC.

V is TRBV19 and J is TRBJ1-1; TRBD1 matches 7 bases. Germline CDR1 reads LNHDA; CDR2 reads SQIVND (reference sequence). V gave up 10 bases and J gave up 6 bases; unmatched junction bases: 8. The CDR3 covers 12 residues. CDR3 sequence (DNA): TGTGCCACCGTGGGGACAGTCGCTGAAGCTTTCTTT. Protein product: CATVGTVAEAFF.

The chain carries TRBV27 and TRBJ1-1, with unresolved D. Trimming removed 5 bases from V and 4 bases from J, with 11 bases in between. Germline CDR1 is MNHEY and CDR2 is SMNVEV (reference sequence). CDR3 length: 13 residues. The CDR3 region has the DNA TGTGCCAGCAGTCCCCCGGGTGGCACTGAAGCTTTCTTT. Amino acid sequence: CASSPPGGTEAFF.

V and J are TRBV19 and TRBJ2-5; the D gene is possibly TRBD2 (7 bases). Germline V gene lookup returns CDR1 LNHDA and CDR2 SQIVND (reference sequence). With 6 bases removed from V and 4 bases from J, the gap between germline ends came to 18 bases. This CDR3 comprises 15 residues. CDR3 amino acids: CASSVRGGGLETQYF. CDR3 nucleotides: TGTGCCAGTAGCGTGAGGGGGGGAGGATTAGAGACCCAGTACTTC.

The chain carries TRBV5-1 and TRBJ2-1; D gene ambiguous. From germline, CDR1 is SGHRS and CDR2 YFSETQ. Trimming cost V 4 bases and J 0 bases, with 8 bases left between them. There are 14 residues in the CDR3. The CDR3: CASSPRSSYNEQFF. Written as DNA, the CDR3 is TGCGCCAGCAGCCCACGGAGCTCCTACAATGAGCAGTTCTTC.

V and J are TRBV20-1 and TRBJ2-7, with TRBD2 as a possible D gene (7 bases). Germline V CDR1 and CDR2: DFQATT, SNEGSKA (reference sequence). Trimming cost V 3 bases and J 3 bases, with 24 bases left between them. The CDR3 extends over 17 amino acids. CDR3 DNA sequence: TGCAGTGCTAGTGGGGGGGGGACACCAGAATTTCTCTACGAGCAGTACTTC. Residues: CSASGGGTPEFLYEQYF.

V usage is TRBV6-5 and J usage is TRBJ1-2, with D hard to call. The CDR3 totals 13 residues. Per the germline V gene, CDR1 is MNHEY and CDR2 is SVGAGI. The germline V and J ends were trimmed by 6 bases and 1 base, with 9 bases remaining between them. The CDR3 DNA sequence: TGTGCCAGCAGAGCCGTCGGTAACTATGGCTACACCTTC. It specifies CASRAVGNYGYTF.

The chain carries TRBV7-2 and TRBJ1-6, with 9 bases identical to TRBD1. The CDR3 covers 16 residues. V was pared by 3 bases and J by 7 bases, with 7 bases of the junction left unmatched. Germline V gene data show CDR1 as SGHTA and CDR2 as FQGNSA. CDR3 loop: CASSFSDRGGNSPLHF. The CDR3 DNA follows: TGTGCCAGCAGCTTTTCGGACAGGGGAGGAAATTCACCCCTCCACTTT.

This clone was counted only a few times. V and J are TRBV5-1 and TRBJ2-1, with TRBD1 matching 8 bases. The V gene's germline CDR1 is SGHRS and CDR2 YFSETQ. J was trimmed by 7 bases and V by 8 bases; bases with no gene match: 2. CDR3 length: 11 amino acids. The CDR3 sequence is CASQGANEQFF. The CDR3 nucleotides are TGCGCCAGTCAGGGGGCGAATGAGCAGTTCTTC.

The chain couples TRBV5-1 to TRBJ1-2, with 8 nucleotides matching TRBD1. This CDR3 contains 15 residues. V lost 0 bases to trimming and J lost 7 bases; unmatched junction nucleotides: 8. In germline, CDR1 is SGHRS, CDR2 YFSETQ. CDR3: CASSLGGQGAGGYTF. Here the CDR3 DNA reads TGCGCCAGCAGCTTGGGGGGCCAGGGGGCCGGTGGCTACACCTTC.

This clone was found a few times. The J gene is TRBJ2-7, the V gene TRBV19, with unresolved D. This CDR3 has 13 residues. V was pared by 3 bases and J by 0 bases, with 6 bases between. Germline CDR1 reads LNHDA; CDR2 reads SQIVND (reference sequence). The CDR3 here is CASSINFSYEQYF. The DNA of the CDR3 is TGTGCCAGTAGTATCAACTTCTCCTACGAGCAGTACTTC.

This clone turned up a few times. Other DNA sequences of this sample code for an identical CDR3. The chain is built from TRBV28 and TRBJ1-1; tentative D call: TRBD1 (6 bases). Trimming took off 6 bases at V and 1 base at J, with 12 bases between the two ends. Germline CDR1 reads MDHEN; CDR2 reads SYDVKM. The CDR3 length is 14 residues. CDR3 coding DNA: TGTGCCAGCAGCTCACCAGGGGAGAACACTGAAGCTTTCTTT. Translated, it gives CASSSPGENTEAFF.

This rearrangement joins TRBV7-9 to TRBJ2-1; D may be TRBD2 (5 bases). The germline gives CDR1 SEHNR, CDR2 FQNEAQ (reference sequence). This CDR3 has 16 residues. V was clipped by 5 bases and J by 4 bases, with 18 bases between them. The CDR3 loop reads CASSPPGVWKYNEQFF. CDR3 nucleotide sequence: TGTGCCAGCAGCCCCCCCGGGGTTTGGAAATACAATGAGCAGTTCTTC. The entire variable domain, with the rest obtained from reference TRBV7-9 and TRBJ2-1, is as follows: DTGVSQNPRHKITKRGQNVTFRCDPISEHNRLYWYRQTLGQGPEFLTYFQNEAQLEKSRLLSDRFSAERPKGSFSTLEIQRTEQGDSAMYLCASSPPGVWKYNEQFFGPGTRLTVL.